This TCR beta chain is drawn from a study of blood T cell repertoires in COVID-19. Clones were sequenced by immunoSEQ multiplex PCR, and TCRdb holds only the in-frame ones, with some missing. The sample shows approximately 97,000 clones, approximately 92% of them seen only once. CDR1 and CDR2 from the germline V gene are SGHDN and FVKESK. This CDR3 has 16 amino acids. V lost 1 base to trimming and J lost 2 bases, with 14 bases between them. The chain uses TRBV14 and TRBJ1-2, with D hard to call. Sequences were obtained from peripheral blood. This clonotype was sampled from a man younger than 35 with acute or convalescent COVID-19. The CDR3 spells CASSQGGGRRNYGYTF. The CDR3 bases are TGTGCCAGCAGCCAAGGAGGCGGCAGGAGGAACTATGGCTACACCTTC.